This is a list of T cell receptor beta chains from one sample in a study of blood T cell repertoires in COVID-19. This table comes from immunoSEQ multiplex PCR, and its TCRdb copy is limited to in-frame clones, with some not included. The data hold tens of thousands of clones, with approximately 86% observed a single time. The sample comprised peripheral blood. The receptors were gathered from a woman between 50 and 59 years old with active or convalescent COVID-19. The CDR3 runs from the conserved cysteine through the conserved F or W. The order of the fields is D gene, V gene, clone size, J gene, CDR3 protein, CDR3 DNA. D genes are given only for firm matches. Expanded clones are given a class, and other clones once, few, many or no size at all.

d_gene: .
v_gene: TRBV1
abundance: .
j_gene: TRBJ2-2
CDR3aa: CTSSRRAGTPSRELFF
CDR3nt: TGCACCAGCAGCCGGCGAGCGGGGACTCCTTCCAGGGAGCTGTTTTTT

d_gene: .
v_gene: TRBV7-9
abundance: .
j_gene: TRBJ1-1
CDR3aa: CASSLSLQGGTEAFF
CDR3nt: TGTGCCAGCAGCTTAAGTTTACAGGGTGGGACTGAAGCTTTCTTT

d_gene: .
v_gene: TRBV6-2/TRBV6-3
abundance: .
j_gene: TRBJ2-5
CDR3aa: CASSPLLARLYETQYF
CDR3nt: TGTGCCAGCAGCCCCCTTCTTGCGAGGTTGTATGAGACCCAGTACTTC

d_gene: TRBD1
v_gene: TRBV19
abundance: .
j_gene: TRBJ1-1
CDR3aa: CASSPRAGGNTEAFF
CDR3nt: TGTGCCAGTAGTCCCCGGGCAGGGGGCAATACTGAAGCTTTCTTT

d_gene: .
v_gene: TRBV11-3
abundance: .
j_gene: TRBJ2-3
CDR3aa: CASSFRGDTQYF
CDR3nt: TGTGCCAGCAGCTTCAGGGGAGATACGCAGTATTTT

d_gene: TRBD2
v_gene: TRBV28
abundance: once
j_gene: TRBJ2-1
CDR3aa: CASSSPSGGLGAEQFF
CDR3nt: TGTGCCAGCAGCAGCCCTAGCGGGGGCTTGGGGGCTGAGCAGTTCTTC

d_gene: .
v_gene: TRBV29-1
abundance: .
j_gene: TRBJ1-2
CDR3aa: CSVEVLAGEGYTF
CDR3nt: TGCAGCGTTGAAGTCTTGGCAGGGGAAGGCTACACCTTC

d_gene: TRBD1
v_gene: TRBV9
abundance: .
j_gene: TRBJ2-1
CDR3aa: CASSPRTGGKSSYNEQFF
CDR3nt: TGTGCCAGCAGCCCCCGGACAGGGGGCAAGAGCTCCTACAATGAGCAGTTCTTC

d_gene: .
v_gene: TRBV30
abundance: .
j_gene: TRBJ1-2
CDR3aa: CAWDGGGDGYTF
CDR3nt: TGTGCCTGGGACGGCGGGGGGGATGGCTACACCTTC

d_gene: .
v_gene: TRBV5-1
abundance: .
j_gene: TRBJ2-1
CDR3aa: CASSLFSGGSSYNEQFF
CDR3nt: TGCGCCAGCAGCTTATTCAGTGGCGGAAGCTCCTACAATGAGCAGTTCTTC

d_gene: .
v_gene: TRBV5-6
abundance: .
j_gene: TRBJ1-2
CDR3aa: CASSPDNGFVGYTF
CDR3nt: TGTGCCAGCAGCCCGGACAACGGTTTCGTTGGCTACACCTTC

d_gene: TRBD1
v_gene: TRBV15
abundance: .
j_gene: TRBJ1-6
CDR3aa: CATSSGQASPLHF
CDR3nt: TGTGCCACCAGCAGCGGACAGGCCTCACCCCTCCACTTT

d_gene: .
v_gene: TRBV12-3/TRBV12-4
abundance: few
j_gene: TRBJ1-5
CDR3aa: CASSSGLEPQHF
CDR3nt: TGTGCCAGCAGTTCAGGGTTGGAGCCCCAGCATTTT

d_gene: .
v_gene: TRBV3-1/TRBV3-2
abundance: .
j_gene: TRBJ1-5
CDR3aa: CASSLSAGSNQPQHF
CDR3nt: TGTGCCAGCAGCCTATCCGCAGGGAGCAATCAGCCCCAGCATTTT

d_gene: .
v_gene: TRBV6-5
abundance: .
j_gene: TRBJ2-2
CDR3aa: CASSYYPQGWSGELFF
CDR3nt: TGTGCCAGCAGTTACTACCCCCAGGGGTGGTCCGGGGAGCTGTTTTTT

d_gene: TRBD1
v_gene: TRBV12-3/TRBV12-4
abundance: .
j_gene: TRBJ2-7
CDR3aa: CASSWTGGGEQYF
CDR3nt: TGTGCCAGCAGTTGGACAGGTGGCGGCGAGCAGTACTTC

d_gene: .
v_gene: TRBV6-2/TRBV6-3
abundance: .
j_gene: TRBJ1-1
CDR3aa: CASSYVTEAFF
CDR3nt: TGTGCCAGCAGTTACGTAACTGAAGCTTTCTTT

d_gene: .
v_gene: TRBV12-3/TRBV12-4
abundance: .
j_gene: TRBJ1-1
CDR3aa: CASRLQGPAEAFF
CDR3nt: TGTGCCAGCAGACTTCAGGGTCCCGCTGAAGCTTTCTTT

d_gene: .
v_gene: TRBV6-5
abundance: .
j_gene: TRBJ2-7
CDR3aa: CASLRGEQYF
CDR3nt: TGTGCCAGCCTCCGGGGCGAGCAGTACTTC

d_gene: TRBD1
v_gene: TRBV7-4
abundance: .
j_gene: TRBJ2-7
CDR3aa: CASNPTRGRNSYEQYF
CDR3nt: TGTGCCAGCAACCCCACCAGGGGGCGCAACTCCTACGAGCAGTACTTC

d_gene: .
v_gene: TRBV4-3
abundance: .
j_gene: TRBJ1-2
CDR3aa: CASSQDGGVNYGYTF
CDR3nt: TGCGCCAGCAGCCAAGATGGCGGGGTAAACTATGGCTACACCTTC

d_gene: .
v_gene: TRBV27
abundance: .
j_gene: TRBJ1-6
CDR3aa: CASSFGGLFNSPLHF
CDR3nt: TGTGCCAGCAGTTTCGGGGGACTCTTCAATTCACCCCTCCACTTT

d_gene: .
v_gene: TRBV19
abundance: .
j_gene: TRBJ1-3
CDR3aa: CASSTPGLPITIYF
CDR3nt: TGTGCCAGTAGTACTCCGGGGTTACCTATCACCATATATTTT

d_gene: TRBD1
v_gene: TRBV19
abundance: .
j_gene: TRBJ2-7
CDR3aa: CASSRFQGASYEQYF
CDR3nt: TGTGCCAGTAGTAGGTTCCAGGGGGCCAGCTACGAGCAGTACTTC

d_gene: .
v_gene: TRBV19
abundance: .
j_gene: TRBJ2-2
CDR3aa: CASSRGNRGELFF
CDR3nt: TGTGCCAGTAGTCGGGGTAATAGGGGGGAGCTGTTTTTT

d_gene: .
v_gene: TRBV6-5
abundance: .
j_gene: TRBJ1-1
CDR3aa: CASKNPGENTEAFF
CDR3nt: TGTGCCAGCAAAAACCCGGGGGAAAACACTGAAGCTTTCTTT

d_gene: .
v_gene: TRBV14
abundance: .
j_gene: TRBJ1-2
CDR3aa: CASSPSGQNQNYGYTF
CDR3nt: TGTGCCAGCAGCCCTAGCGGGCAGAACCAAAACTATGGCTACACCTTC

d_gene: .
v_gene: TRBV12-5
abundance: .
j_gene: TRBJ2-3
CDR3aa: CASGRTLTDTQYF
CDR3nt: TGTGCTAGTGGTCGGACACTCACAGATACGCAGTATTTT

d_gene: TRBD2
v_gene: TRBV11-2
abundance: once
j_gene: TRBJ2-7
CDR3aa: CASSLVASGGGEQYF
CDR3nt: TGTGCCAGCAGCCTAGTGGCTAGCGGGGGAGGCGAGCAGTACTTC

d_gene: .
v_gene: TRBV19
abundance: .
j_gene: TRBJ1-1
CDR3aa: CASSIGTGRAEAFF
CDR3nt: TGTGCCAGTAGTATAGGAACAGGGCGGGCTGAAGCTTTCTTT

d_gene: TRBD2
v_gene: TRBV6-2/TRBV6-3
abundance: .
j_gene: TRBJ2-3
CDR3aa: CASSYGTSGGRDTQYF
CDR3nt: TGTGCCAGCAGTTACGGAACTAGCGGGGGCAGGGATACGCAGTATTTT

d_gene: .
v_gene: TRBV19
abundance: .
j_gene: TRBJ2-7
CDR3aa: CASSIHYEQYF
CDR3nt: TGTGCCAGTAGTATCCATTACGAGCAGTACTTC

d_gene: TRBD1
v_gene: TRBV6-5
abundance: .
j_gene: TRBJ1-1
CDR3aa: CASSGRGDTEAFF
CDR3nt: TGTGCCAGTTCGGGCAGGGGGGACACTGAAGCTTTCTTT

d_gene: .
v_gene: TRBV30
abundance: .
j_gene: TRBJ2-7
CDR3aa: CAWSVGADYEQYF
CDR3nt: TGTGCCTGGAGTGTCGGTGCGGACTACGAGCAGTACTTC

d_gene: .
v_gene: TRBV10-3
abundance: .
j_gene: TRBJ1-2
CDR3aa: CAISVGPGANYGYTF
CDR3nt: TGTGCCATCAGTGTCGGCCCTGGAGCCAACTATGGCTACACCTTC

d_gene: TRBD1
v_gene: TRBV11-2
abundance: .
j_gene: TRBJ1-3
CDR3aa: CASSFVASGTGISGNTIYF
CDR3nt: TGTGCCAGCAGCTTTGTAGCATCAGGGACAGGGATTTCTGGAAACACCATATATTTT

d_gene: TRBD1
v_gene: TRBV6-5
abundance: .
j_gene: TRBJ1-1
CDR3aa: CASSLGQGLTEAFF
CDR3nt: TGTGCCAGCAGTCTCGGACAGGGGCTCACTGAAGCTTTCTTT

d_gene: TRBD1
v_gene: TRBV19
abundance: .
j_gene: TRBJ1-1
CDR3aa: CASSSPTGAEAFF
CDR3nt: TGTGCCAGTAGCTCACCAACAGGGGCTGAAGCTTTCTTT

d_gene: TRBD2
v_gene: TRBV7-2
abundance: .
j_gene: TRBJ2-7
CDR3aa: CASSLVAGGAYEQYF
CDR3nt: TGTGCCAGCAGCTTAGTTGCGGGGGGGGCATACGAGCAGTACTTC

d_gene: TRBD2
v_gene: TRBV4-2
abundance: .
j_gene: TRBJ2-7
CDR3aa: CASSHPAGTTAYEQYF
CDR3nt: TGTGCCAGCAGCCACCCCGCCGGGACTACCGCCTACGAGCAGTACTTC

d_gene: .
v_gene: TRBV4-2
abundance: .
j_gene: TRBJ1-2
CDR3aa: CASSEGGGEGYTF
CDR3nt: TGTGCCAGCAGCGAGGGAGGAGGAGAAGGCTACACCTTC

d_gene: .
v_gene: TRBV5-4
abundance: .
j_gene: TRBJ1-1
CDR3aa: CASSLAGGFGGLDTEAFF
CDR3nt: TGTGCCAGCAGCTTGGCCGGTGGGTTTGGGGGCTTGGACACTGAAGCTTTCTTT

d_gene: .
v_gene: TRBV29-1
abundance: .
j_gene: TRBJ1-3
CDR3aa: CSARGSGNTIYF
CDR3nt: TGCAGCGCCAGGGGCTCTGGAAACACCATATATTTT

d_gene: TRBD1
v_gene: TRBV19
abundance: .
j_gene: TRBJ1-2
CDR3aa: CASLPGGRGKSYGYTF
CDR3nt: TGTGCCAGTTTGCCAGGGGGCCGTGGTAAAAGCTATGGCTACACCTTC

d_gene: TRBD1
v_gene: TRBV7-2
abundance: .
j_gene: TRBJ1-1
CDR3aa: CASSYTGGITEAFF
CDR3nt: TGTGCCAGCAGCTACACAGGGGGTATCACTGAAGCTTTCTTT

d_gene: .
v_gene: TRBV7-9
abundance: few
j_gene: TRBJ2-1
CDR3aa: CASSRRLEGSYNEQFF
CDR3nt: TGTGCCAGCAGCCGACGGTTGGAGGGATCCTACAATGAGCAGTTCTTC

d_gene: TRBD1
v_gene: TRBV6-5
abundance: .
j_gene: TRBJ1-2
CDR3aa: CASYLQGRYNYGYTF
CDR3nt: TGTGCCAGTTATTTACAGGGGCGGTATAACTATGGCTACACCTTC

d_gene: .
v_gene: TRBV6-6
abundance: .
j_gene: TRBJ2-7
CDR3aa: CASSPGTRYEQYF
CDR3nt: TGTGCCAGCAGTCCCGGGACAAGATACGAGCAGTACTTC

d_gene: .
v_gene: TRBV27
abundance: .
j_gene: TRBJ2-2
CDR3aa: CASSLADIYTGELFF
CDR3nt: TGTGCCAGCAGTTTAGCAGATATTTACACCGGGGAGCTGTTTTTT

d_gene: TRBD2
v_gene: TRBV5-1
abundance: .
j_gene: TRBJ2-1
CDR3aa: CASSSGLADYNEQFF
CDR3nt: TGCGCCAGCAGCTCGGGACTAGCAGACTACAATGAGCAGTTCTTC

d_gene: .
v_gene: TRBV6-5
abundance: once
j_gene: TRBJ1-2
CDR3aa: CASRRRGGYTF
CDR3nt: TGTGCCAGCAGACGAAGGGGAGGCTACACCTTC

d_gene: .
v_gene: TRBV7-3
abundance: few
j_gene: TRBJ1-1
CDR3aa: CASSSGQPNTEAFF
CDR3nt: TGTGCCAGCAGCTCGGGACAACCGAACACTGAAGCTTTCTTT

d_gene: .
v_gene: TRBV5-4
abundance: .
j_gene: TRBJ2-5
CDR3aa: CASSLAPQQETQYF
CDR3nt: TGTGCCAGCAGCTTGGCCCCACAGCAAGAGACCCAGTACTTC